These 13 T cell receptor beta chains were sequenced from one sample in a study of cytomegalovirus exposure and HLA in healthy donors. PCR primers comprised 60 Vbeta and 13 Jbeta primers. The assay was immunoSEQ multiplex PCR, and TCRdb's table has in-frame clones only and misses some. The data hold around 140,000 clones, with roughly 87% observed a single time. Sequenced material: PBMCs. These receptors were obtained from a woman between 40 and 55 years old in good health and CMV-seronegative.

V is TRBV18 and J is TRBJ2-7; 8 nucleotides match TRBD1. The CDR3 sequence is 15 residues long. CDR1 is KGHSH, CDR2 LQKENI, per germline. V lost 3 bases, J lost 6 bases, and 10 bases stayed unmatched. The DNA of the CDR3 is TGTGCCAGCTCACCGGGACAGGCGAGAGGGCCCGAGCAGTACTTC. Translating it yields CASSPGQARGPEQYF. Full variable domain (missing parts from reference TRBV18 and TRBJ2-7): NAGVMQNPRHLVRRRGQEARLRCSPMKGHSHVYWYRQLPEEGLKFMVYLQKENIIDESGMPKERFSAEFPKEGPSILRIQQVVRGDSAAYFCASSPGQARGPEQYFGPGTRLTVT.

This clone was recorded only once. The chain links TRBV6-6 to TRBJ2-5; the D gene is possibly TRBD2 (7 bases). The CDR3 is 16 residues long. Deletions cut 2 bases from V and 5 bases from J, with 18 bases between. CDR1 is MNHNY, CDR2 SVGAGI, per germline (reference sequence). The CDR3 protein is CASSYVGGGGSETQYF. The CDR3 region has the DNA TGTGCCAGCAGTTACGTAGGAGGGGGGGGTTCGGAGACCCAGTACTTC.

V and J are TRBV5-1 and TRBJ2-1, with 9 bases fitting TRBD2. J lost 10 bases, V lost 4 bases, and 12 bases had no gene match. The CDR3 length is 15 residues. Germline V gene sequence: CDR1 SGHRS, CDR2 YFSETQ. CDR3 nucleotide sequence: TGCGCCAGCAGCCCCATCGCGGGAGGGCAAGGGGAGCAGTTCTTC. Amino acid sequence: CASSPIAGGQGEQFF.

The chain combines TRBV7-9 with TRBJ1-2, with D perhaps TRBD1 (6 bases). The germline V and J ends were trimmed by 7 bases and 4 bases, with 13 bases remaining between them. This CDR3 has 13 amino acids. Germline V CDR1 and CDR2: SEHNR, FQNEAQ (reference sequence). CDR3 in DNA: TGTGCCAGCATCAAACAGGGTTTCTATGGCTACACCTTC. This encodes CASIKQGFYGYTF.

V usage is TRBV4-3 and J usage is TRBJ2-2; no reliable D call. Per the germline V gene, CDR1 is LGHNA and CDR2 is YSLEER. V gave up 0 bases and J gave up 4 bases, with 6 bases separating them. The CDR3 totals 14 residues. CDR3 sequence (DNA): TGCGCCAGCAGCCAAGATTCGTTCACCGGGGAGCTGTTTTTT. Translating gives CASSQDSFTGELFF.

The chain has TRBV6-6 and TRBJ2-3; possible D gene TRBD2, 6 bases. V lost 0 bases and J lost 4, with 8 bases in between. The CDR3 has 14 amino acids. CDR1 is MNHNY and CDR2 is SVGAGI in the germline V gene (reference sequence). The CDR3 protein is CASSYSGLADTQYF. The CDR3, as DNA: TGTGCCAGCAGTTACTCGGGACTCGCAGATACGCAGTATTTT.

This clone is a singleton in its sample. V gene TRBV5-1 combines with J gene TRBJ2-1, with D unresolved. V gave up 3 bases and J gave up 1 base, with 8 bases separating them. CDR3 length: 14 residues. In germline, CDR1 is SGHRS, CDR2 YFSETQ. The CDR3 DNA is TGCGCCAGCAGCTGGAGTCAGTCCTACAATGAGCAGTTCTTC. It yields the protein CASSWSQSYNEQFF. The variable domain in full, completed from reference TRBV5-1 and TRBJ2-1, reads KAGVTQTPRYLIKTRGQQVTLSCSPISGHRSVSWYQQTPGQGLQFLFEYFSETQRNKGNFPGRFSGRQFSNSRSEMNVSTLELGDSALYLCASSWSQSYNEQFFGPGTRLTVL.

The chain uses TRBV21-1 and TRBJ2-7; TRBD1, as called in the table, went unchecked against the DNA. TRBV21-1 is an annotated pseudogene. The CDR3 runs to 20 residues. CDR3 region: CASSKPGTGDAHPPTREQYF. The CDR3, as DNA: TGTGCCAGCAGCAAACCCGGGACAGGGGATGCCCATCCGCCTACGCGGGAGCAGTACTTC.

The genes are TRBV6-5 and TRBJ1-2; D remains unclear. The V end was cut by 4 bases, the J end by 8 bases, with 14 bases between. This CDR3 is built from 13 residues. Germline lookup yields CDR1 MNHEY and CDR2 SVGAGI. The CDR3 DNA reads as TGTGCCAGCAGTTCGGGTAGGATCTTCGGCTACACCTTC. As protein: CASSSGRIFGYTF.

The CDR3 here is CASSFTPLEGLNTEAFF. CDR3 bases: TGTGCCAGCAGCTTTACCCCCTTGGAGGGACTGAACACTGAAGCTTTCTTT. The rearrangement joins TRBV7-8 to TRBJ1-1, with D possibly TRBD1 on 5 matching bases. V was pared by 3 bases and J by 0 bases, with 17 bases between. This CDR3 has 17 amino acids. From germline, CDR1 is SGHVS and CDR2 FQNEAQ.

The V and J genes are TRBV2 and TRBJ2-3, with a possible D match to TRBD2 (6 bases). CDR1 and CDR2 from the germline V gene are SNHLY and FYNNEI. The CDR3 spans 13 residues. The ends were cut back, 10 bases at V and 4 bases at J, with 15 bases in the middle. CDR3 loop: CATRRDSSDTQYF. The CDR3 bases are TGTGCCACCCGGAGGGACTCTTCAGATACGCAGTATTTT.

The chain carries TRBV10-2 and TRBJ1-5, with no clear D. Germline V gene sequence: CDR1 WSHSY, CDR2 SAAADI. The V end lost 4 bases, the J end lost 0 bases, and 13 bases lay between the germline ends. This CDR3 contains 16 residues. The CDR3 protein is CASSVKDGNSNQPQHF. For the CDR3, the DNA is TGCGCCAGCAGTGTAAAGGACGGGAATAGCAATCAGCCCCAGCATTTT.

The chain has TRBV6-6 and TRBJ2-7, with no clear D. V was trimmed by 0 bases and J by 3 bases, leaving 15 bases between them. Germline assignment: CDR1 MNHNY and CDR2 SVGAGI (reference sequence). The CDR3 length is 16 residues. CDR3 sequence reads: CASSYSKRLSDYEQYF. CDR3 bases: TGTGCCAGCAGTTACTCGAAGAGGCTTAGTGACTACGAGCAGTACTTC.